This T cell receptor beta chain was sequenced during a study of T-cell memory formation after mild COVID-19. A note on this clonotype: Its antigen is still unknown.

Constant-segment primers and 5'RACE yielded cDNA libraries for TCR alpha and TCR beta, each carrying sample barcodes and UMIs. TCRdb called the 5' RACE reads again in MiXCR, with one record for every CDR3 protein. The data show about 350,000 distinct CDR3 sequences, under 30% seen once. Study observations and caveats: Chiefly within CM and EM were the contracting CD4+ clones; CD8+ ones were within EMRA. Later expanders leaned CD4+, whereas day 15 to 85 contracting clones were balanced CD4/CD8.

Germline V CDR1 and CDR2: SGHTA, FQGNSA. This CDR3 has 14 residues. Trimming cost V 1 base and J 7 bases, with 11 bases left between them. This clonotype was sampled from an adult woman who had mild COVID-19 (a few samples of this study predate the infection). Cell type and time point are not known. The sequenced material came from PBMCs or a T cell subset sorted from them (not recorded which). This chain uses TRBV7-2 with TRBJ2-1; no firm D call. The CDR3 sequence is CASSLGSVGNEQFF. Written as DNA, the CDR3 is TGTGCCAGCAGCTTAGGATCTGTGGGGAATGAGCAGTTCTTC. Based on the CDR3 plus reference TRBV7-2 and TRBJ2-1, the full variable domain is GAGVSQSPSNKVTEKGKDVELRCDPISGHTALYWYRQSLGQGLEFLIYFQGNSAPDKSGLPSDRFSAERTGGSVSTLTIQRTQQEDSAVYLCASSLGSVGNEQFFGPGTRLTVL.